Listed below are T cell receptor beta chains from one sample, sequenced in a study of immune cell composition in non-small cell lung cancer. TCRdb's copy holds only in-frame clones and misses some; the assay was immunoSEQ multiplex PCR. The table lists roughly 7,000 clones, 70% of them singletons. Source material: lung tumor tissue. These receptors all come from a human donor with non-small cell lung cancer. CDR3s include the opening cysteine and the closing phenylalanine or tryptophan. Each record gives: V gene, D gene, J gene, clone size, CDR3 DNA, CDR3 protein. The D gene is left open where the match is weak. The size of a clone is reported for some rows only, either as once, few or many, or as a class for expanded clones.

>TRBV28|TRBD1|TRBJ1-6|NA
TGTGCCAGCAGTTACTACCACAGGGGAAACAATTCACCCCTCCACTTT
CASSYYHRGNNSPLHF
>TRBV5-1|TRBD1|TRBJ2-5|NA
TGCGCCAGCACTACAGGGGGCCAAGAGACCCAGTACTTC
CASTTGGQETQYF
>TRBV7-6|TRBD1|TRBJ2-7|few
TGTGCCAGCAGCTTAGGAACAGGGGGCCTGAACGAGCAGTACTTC
CASSLGTGGLNEQYF
>TRBV6-1|TRBD2|TRBJ2-1|NA
TGTGCCAGCATGGTAGCGGGGGGACTCAATGAGCAGTTCTTC
CASMVAGGLNEQFF
>TRBV28|TRBD1|TRBJ2-7|few
TGTGCCAGCGGCTTGACAGGGCCCCACGAGCAGTACTTC
CASGLTGPHEQYF
>TRBV7-6|TRBD1|TRBJ2-7|NA
TGTGCCAGCAGCTTAGGGACAGGAGCCTACGAGCAGTACTTC
CASSLGTGAYEQYF
>TRBV5-6|TRBD1|TRBJ1-1|few
TGTGCCAGCAGCGGTGTCAGGGGGAGCACTGAAGCTTTCTTT
CASSGVRGSTEAFF
>TRBV7-9|TRBD2|TRBJ2-7|few
TGTGCCAGCAGCTTTACCGGACTAGCGGGCTCATTCTCCTACGAGCAGTACTTC
CASSFTGLAGSFSYEQYF
>TRBV6-5|TRBD1|TRBJ1-2|NA
TGTGCCAGCGGCGACAGGGTCTATGGCTACACCTTC
CASGDRVYGYTF
>TRBV4-1|TRBD2|TRBJ2-3|NA
TGCGCCAGCAGCCAAACCGGGACTAGCGGGGGAAGCGATACGCAGTATTTT
CASSQTGTSGGSDTQYF
>TRBV7-9|NA|TRBJ1-2|NA
TGTGCCAGCAGCACCGGACAGAATTATGGCTACACCTTC
CASSTGQNYGYTF
>TRBV5-1|NA|TRBJ2-2|NA
TGCGCCAGGACGGGGAACACCGGGGAGCTGTTTTTT
CARTGNTGELFF
>TRBV5-1|TRBD1|TRBJ2-7|few
TGCGCCAGCAGCTTGGGAGGGGGCTTTTACGACGAGCAGTACTTC
CASSLGGGFYDEQYF
>TRBV27|NA|TRBJ2-1|NA
TGTGCCAGCTGGGACAAGCCCTCCTACAATGAGCAGTTCTTC
CASWDKPSYNEQFF
>TRBV15|TRBD2|TRBJ2-3|NA
TGTGCCACCAGCAGAGAAGCCGCCCTCTTTAGCGGGGGCCACACAGATACGCAGTATTTT
CATSREAALFSGGHTDTQYF
>TRBV19|NA|TRBJ1-4|NA
TGTGCCAGTAGTATACAGGGAAGCGAAAAACTGTTTTTT
CASSIQGSEKLFF
>TRBV5-4|NA|TRBJ1-6|NA
TGTGCCAGCAGCCCCCAGGGTAATTCACCCCTCCACTTT
CASSPQGNSPLHF
>TRBV6-1|NA|TRBJ1-1|NA
TGTGCCAGCACTAAGGAGTTCATGAACACTGAAGCTTTCTTT
CASTKEFMNTEAFF
>TRBV28|NA|TRBJ2-5|NA
TGTGCCAGCAGTTTCCCGCGGCAGGGTAAAGAGACCCAGTACTTC
CASSFPRQGKETQYF
>TRBV30|NA|TRBJ2-7|NA
TGTGCCTGGAGTGGGACAGTTCCTTACGAGCAGTACTTC
CAWSGTVPYEQYF
>TRBV27|NA|TRBJ2-7|medium-sized
TGTGCCAGCAGTCGCCAGGGTCCTACCTACGAGCAGTACTTC
CASSRQGPTYEQYF
>TRBV19|NA|TRBJ2-1|NA
TGTGCCAGTAGTATGGGGAGGGGGGGCGAGCAGTTCTTC
CASSMGRGGEQFF
>TRBV23-1|NA|TRBJ1-5|NA
TGCGCCAGCAGTCATCCACAGGGAAATCAGCCCCAGCATTTT
CASSHPQGNQPQHF
>TRBV7-9|NA|TRBJ1-6|NA
TGTGCCAGCAGCTTAGTTCCCGATTCACCCCTCCACTTT
CASSLVPDSPLHF
>TRBV6-1|NA|TRBJ1-4|NA
TGTGCCAGCAGGGTCAACTATGCAACTAATGAAAAACTGTTTTTT
CASRVNYATNEKLFF
>TRBV9|NA|TRBJ2-1|NA
TGTGCCAGCAGCTCGCAGACAGGGGGCCTAGCGGGAGGAATTGAGCAGTTCTTC
CASSSQTGGLAGGIEQFF
>TRBV30|NA|TRBJ2-3|NA
TGTGCCTGGAGGAGAAAAAGCACAGATACGCAGTATTTT
CAWRRKSTDTQYF
>TRBV4-2|TRBD2|TRBJ2-2|NA
TGTGCCAGCAGCCAAGTACTAGCGAGGAGCACCGGGGAGCTGTTTTTT
CASSQVLARSTGELFF
>TRBV5-1|TRBD1|TRBJ1-6|NA
TGCGCCAGCAGCTTGGGACAGGGGAATTCACCCCTCCACTTT
CASSLGQGNSPLHF
>TRBV2|NA|TRBJ2-1|NA
TGTGCCGTATCGTACAATGAGCAGTTCTTC
CAVSYNEQFF
>TRBV5-4|NA|TRBJ2-7|NA
TGTGCCAGCAGGGCTATGACGGACTCGCGGGAGCAGTACTTC
CASRAMTDSREQYF